This T cell receptor (beta chain) was retrieved from a study of identifying expanded T cells in peripheral blood. Study-level results: Over approximately two and four weeks, about 15 and 18 clones changed, versus roughly 1.2 between replicates. Across healthy donors, higher total template counts meant significantly greater roughly 2-week count variance.

With regard to this clone: Its target is not known.

The method was immunoSEQ multiplex PCR; TCRdb's version includes in-frame clones alone and lacks a portion of them. Here the sample spans more than 75,000 clones, more than 75% being singletons. During the collection period, no donor immune events like infections were recorded. V gave up 3 bases and J gave up 1 base, with 18 bases separating them. This CDR3 region has 17 residues. Germline lookup yields CDR1 LNHDA and CDR2 SQIVND (reference sequence). This clonotype was sampled from a person aged 18 to 69 in good health. The chain employs TRBV19 and TRBJ1-1, with a tentative D call TRBD1 (5 bases). The specimen sequenced was blood. The chain's CDR3 is CASSIVSVGESNTEAFF. CDR3 bases: TGTGCCAGTAGTATTGTATCAGTGGGGGAGTCGAACACTGAAGCTTTCTTT.